The T cell receptor beta chain under discussion was sequenced for a study of blood T cell repertoires in COVID-19. Study as a whole: The origin of the acute and convalescent COVID-19 samples was the United States, Italy and Spain. Sample material is recorded as cDNA or gDNA derived from T cells, B-cell-depleted T cells, or PBMCs.

This clone was counted only a few times. The CDR3 covers 17 residues. V lost 0 bases to trimming and J lost 0 bases; unmatched junction nucleotides: 1. CDR1 is WSHSY and CDR2 is SAAADI in the germline V gene. TCRdb's copy holds only in-frame clones and misses some; the assay was immunoSEQ multiplex PCR. Among about 70,000 clones listed, approximately 85% were seen once. This chain links TRBV10-2 with TRBJ1-5, with 11 bases that match TRBD1. Sequenced: peripheral blood. This sequence originates from an elderly woman with active or convalescent COVID-19. CDR3 region: CASSESGQGASNQPQHF. The CDR3 DNA follows: TGCGCCAGCAGTGAGTCAGGACAGGGGGCTAGCAATCAGCCCCAGCATTTT.